This T cell receptor (beta chain) was captured in a study of T cell repertoires in cytomegalovirus infection. This clonotype has a handful of counts. Its antigen is unidentified. The limits of the CDR3 on the DNA are not certain, so only TCRdb's listed CDR3 is given. TCRdb called the reads again in MiXCR, with one record for every CDR3 protein. The sample contains under 150,000 distinct CDR3 sequences, about 24% of which appear only once. The source is a human donor in good health (CMV status not recorded). Some clones in this sample may be carry-over from other donors' samples. Sequencing was carried out using PBMCs, sequenced either directly or after in vitro stimulation (not recorded which).

CDR3 protein: CASSFGAGIVPQYF. The V gene is TRBV12-3 or TRBV12-4, the J gene TRBJ2-5; the D call of TRBD1 is as the table states it, not checked on the DNA. The CDR3 spans 14 amino acids, including both terminal residues.